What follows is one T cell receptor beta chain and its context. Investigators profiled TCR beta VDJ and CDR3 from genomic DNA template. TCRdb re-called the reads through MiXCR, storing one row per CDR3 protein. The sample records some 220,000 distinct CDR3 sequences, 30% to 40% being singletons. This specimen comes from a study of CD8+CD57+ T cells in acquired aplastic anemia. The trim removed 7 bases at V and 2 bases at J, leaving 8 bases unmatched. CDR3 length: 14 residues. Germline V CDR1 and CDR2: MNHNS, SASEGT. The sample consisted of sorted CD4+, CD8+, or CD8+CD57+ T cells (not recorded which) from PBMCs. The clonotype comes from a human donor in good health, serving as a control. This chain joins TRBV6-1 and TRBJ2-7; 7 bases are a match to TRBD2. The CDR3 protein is CASTQPGTTYEQYF. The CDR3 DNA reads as TGTGCCAGCACCCAGCCAGGGACTACCTACGAGCAGTACTTC.